These 31 T cell receptor beta chains were all obtained from the same sample, sequenced in a study of cytomegalovirus exposure and HLA in healthy donors. Researchers ran the PCR with 60 Vbeta and 13 Jbeta primers. Clones were sequenced by immunoSEQ multiplex PCR, and TCRdb holds only the in-frame ones, with some missing. The table lists roughly 160,000 clones, more than 60% of them singletons. Sequencing was performed on PBMCs. All receptors come from a woman between 40 and 50 years old in good health and CMV-seropositive.

The rearrangement links TRBV5-3 to TRBJ1-2; no clear D gene. TRBV5-3 is an open reading frame, and its role is uncertain. The V gene lost 2 bases and the J gene lost 10 bases, with 6 bases spanning the gap. The CDR3 runs 10 residues. The CDR3 DNA reads TGTGCCAGAAGCTTCTGGCTCTACACCTTC. It yields the protein CARSFWLYTF.

The V and J genes are TRBV19 and TRBJ1-2, with TRBD1 as a possible D gene (5 bases). The CDR3 has 15 residues. V was trimmed by 1 base and J by 4 bases, leaving 13 bases between them. The germline V gene has CDR1 LNHDA and CDR2 SQIVND (reference sequence). CDR3 in amino acids: CASSIGGAGSYGYTF. In DNA, the CDR3 is TGTGCCAGTAGTATAGGCGGGGCGGGGAGCTATGGCTACACCTTC. Filled out from reference TRBV19 and TRBJ1-2, the complete variable domain reads DGGITQSPKYLFRKEGQNVTLSCEQNLNHDAMYWYRQDPGQGLRLIYYSQIVNDFQKGDIAEGYSVSREKKESFPLTVTSAQKNPTAFYLCASSIGGAGSYGYTFGSGTRLTVV.

This clone has only a few counts. V usage is TRBV2 and J usage is TRBJ2-1; 7 nucleotides match TRBD1. After removal of 2 bases from V and 5 bases from J, the junction contained 6 bases not matched to a gene. This CDR3 region has 15 residues. Germline assignment: CDR1 SNHLY and CDR2 FYNNEI. CDR3 nucleotides: TGTGCCAGCAGTGAACCCGGGACAGACAACAATGAGCAGTTCTTC. Encoded protein: CASSEPGTDNNEQFF.

The chain has TRBV27 and TRBJ1-2, with a weak D call TRBD1 (6 bases). This CDR3 is 13 amino acids long. Germline assignment: CDR1 MNHEY and CDR2 SMNVEV (reference sequence). The ends were cut back, 2 bases at V and 8 bases at J, with 12 bases in the middle. The CDR3 loop reads CASSLQGTCGYTF. Here the CDR3 DNA reads TGTGCCAGCAGTTTACAGGGGACCTGCGGCTACACCTTC.

The chain links TRBV7-2 to TRBJ1-1; a weak D match, TRBD1 (5 bases). V was pared by 6 bases and J by 1 base, with 9 bases between. CDR3 size: 13 residues. CDR1 and CDR2 (germline): SGHTA, FQGNSA. CDR3 coding DNA: TGTGCCAGCAGGCAGGGCCCGAACACTGAAGCTTTCTTT. It encodes CASRQGPNTEAFF.

As concerns this clone: Other DNA sequences in this specimen translate into the identical CDR3. The chain has TRBV9 and TRBJ2-3; TRBD2 matches at 10 bases. Trimming cost V 0 bases and J 1 base; bases outside gene matches: 2. The CDR3 is made up of 16 amino acids. Germline V gene lookup returns CDR1 SGDLS and CDR2 YYNGEE. The CDR3 spells CASSVGLAGGTDTQYF. Written as DNA, the CDR3 is TGTGCCAGCAGCGTAGGCCTAGCGGGGGGCACAGATACGCAGTATTTT.

Points on this clone: One junction end disagrees with the germline gene, perhaps due to a read error. Other DNA sequences in the same sample also yield this CDR3. The chain links TRBV6-5 to TRBJ2-7, with TRBD2 identical over 10 bases. Germline assignment: CDR1 MNHEY and CDR2 SVGAGI. The CDR3 is 14 residues long. CDR3 region: CASRRLAGAYEQYF. The DNA for the CDR3 is TGTGCCAGCAGGAGGCTAGCGGGAGCCTACGAGCAATACTTC.

CDR3 sequence (DNA): TGCAGCGTTGATATCGGGACTAGCGGGAATGTGTACAATGAGCAGTTCTTC. It yields the protein CSVDIGTSGNVYNEQFF. The rearrangement joins TRBV29-1 to TRBJ2-1; the match to TRBD2 covers 13 bases. The CDR3 sequence is 17 residues long. From germline, CDR1 is SQVTM and CDR2 ANQGSEA. V trimming: 3 bases; J trimming: 4 bases; junction bases outside the gene matches: 9.

V and J are TRBV6-6 and TRBJ1-1; the D gene is possibly TRBD1 (6 bases). Germline CDR1 and CDR2: MNHNY and SVGAGI (reference sequence). V dropped 2 bases and J dropped 5 bases, with 15 bases sitting between them. The length of the CDR3 is 15 residues. CDR3: CASSYTRGAGTEAFF. The CDR3 coding sequence is TGTGCCAGCAGTTACACCAGGGGCGCCGGGACTGAAGCTTTCTTT.

The chain has TRBV28 and TRBJ1-5, with D possibly matching TRBD1 (5 bases). The CDR3 runs 17 residues. V lost 2 bases and J 0 bases, leaving 14 bases between the germline ends. Germline V gives CDR1 MDHEN, CDR2 SYDVKM. CDR3 nucleotide sequence: TGTGCCAGCAGTTTAATTTCAGGGTCGCTTAGCAATCAGCCCCAGCATTTT. As protein: CASSLISGSLSNQPQHF.

The chain couples TRBV7-2 to TRBJ2-3; 10 bases map to TRBD1. Trimming took 5 bases from V and 7 from J; bases not matched to a gene: 9. Per germline, CDR1 SGHTA and CDR2 FQGNSA. The CDR3 spans 15 residues. CDR3 sequence reads: CASSLGTGEGYTQYF. The CDR3 DNA reads TGTGCCAGCAGCCTGGGGACAGGGGAGGGGTATACGCAGTATTTT.

This clone was recorded a few times. V gene TRBV25-1 combines with J gene TRBJ2-7; TRBD1 agrees at 8 bases. V was pared by 2 bases and J by 4 bases, with 10 bases of the junction left unmatched. CDR1 is MGHDK, CDR2 SYGVNS, per germline. The CDR3 contains 16 residues. The CDR3 loop is CASSERLTGGKYEQYF. The CDR3 nucleotides are TGTGCCAGCAGTGAAAGGTTAACAGGGGGGAAGTACGAGCAGTACTTC.

The chain carries TRBV29-1 and TRBJ2-5; 7 bases are shared with TRBD1. This CDR3 has 14 residues. CDR1 and CDR2 (germline): SQVTM, ANQGSEA. V was clipped by 8 bases and J by 2 bases; unmatched bases: 11. CDR3 in DNA: TGCAGCACCGCCAGACAGGGAATACAAGAGACCCAGTACTTC. Translating gives CSTARQGIQETQYF.

This clone was detected only once. The chain uses TRBV25-1 and TRBJ2-2, with 10 bases aligning to TRBD2. The ends lost 5 bases at V and 7 bases at J; junction bases unmatched: 7. CDR1 MGHDK and CDR2 SYGVNS come from the germline V gene. The CDR3 has 15 residues. The CDR3 sequence: CASSRTSGGGGELFF. The CDR3 coding sequence is TGTGCCAGCAGTAGGACTAGCGGAGGGGGCGGGGAGCTGTTTTTT.

The V and J genes are TRBV2 and TRBJ2-3; D remains ambiguous. V was shortened by 4 bases and J by 7 bases, with 12 bases between the two germline ends. Germline V gene data show CDR1 as SNHLY and CDR2 as FYNNEI. This CDR3 comprises 13 residues. The CDR3, as DNA: TGTGCCAGCAGTGGCGTGACAAGGTATACGCAGTATTTT. It translates to CASSGVTRYTQYF.

This chain links TRBV28 with TRBJ2-7; D remains ambiguous. Germline CDR1 and CDR2: MDHEN and SYDVKM. V shed 3 bases and J shed 2 bases, with 5 bases lying between them. This CDR3 region has 12 residues. This chain's CDR3 is CASSLHTYEQYF. The CDR3 DNA is TGTGCCAGCAGTTTGCACACCTACGAGCAGTACTTC.

The J gene is TRBJ1-5, the V gene TRBV15; 12 nucleotides line up with TRBD1. Germline CDR1 LNHNV, CDR2 YYDKDF (reference sequence). This CDR3 is 15 amino acids long. The V gene end was trimmed by 5 bases and the J gene end by 7 bases; junction bases not matched to a gene: 6. The CDR3 loop reads CATSPGDRGQQPQHF. The DNA for the CDR3 is TGTGCCACCAGCCCTGGGGACAGGGGGCAACAGCCCCAGCATTTT.

The chain has TRBV6-5 and TRBJ1-1; a possible D gene is TRBD1 (6 bases). Per the germline V gene, CDR1 is MNHEY and CDR2 is SVGAGI. The ends were cut back, 5 bases at V and 0 bases at J, with 13 bases in the middle. The CDR3 loop spans 15 amino acids. Written as DNA, the CDR3 is TGTGCCAGCAGTACCGGGGGGCGAGTGAACACTGAAGCTTTCTTT. Its translation is CASSTGGRVNTEAFF.

This chain connects TRBV19 to TRBJ2-6; D gene unclear. The germline V gene has CDR1 LNHDA and CDR2 SQIVND (reference sequence). The CDR3 length is 16 residues. The germline V and J ends were trimmed by 5 bases and 0 bases, with 11 bases remaining between them. CDR3 loop: CASSGSDSSGANVLTF. The CDR3 coding sequence is TGTGCCAGTAGTGGCAGTGATTCCTCTGGGGCCAACGTCCTGACTTTC.

The V call is TRBV5-4, the J call TRBJ2-7, with 10 bases identical to TRBD1. The junction had 14 bases not matched to a gene; V was cut back by 4 bases and J by 4 bases. The CDR3 totals 17 residues. Looked up from germline, CDR1 is SGHNT and CDR2 is YYREEE (reference sequence). The CDR3 bases are TGTGCCAGCAGCAAAGGGACAGGGGCCCGGTCGAATTACGAGCAGTACTTC. Amino acids: CASSKGTGARSNYEQYF.

The chain recombines TRBV6-5 with TRBJ1-5; no firm D call. Germline values: CDR1 MNHEY, CDR2 SVGAGI. The CDR3 is 14 residues long. The ends were cut back, 4 bases at V and 5 bases at J, with 12 bases in the middle. In nucleotides, the CDR3 is TGTGCCAGCAGTTTTTCTAAGAGTGATCAGCCCCAGCATTTT. Translating it yields CASSFSKSDQPQHF.

The rearrangement joins TRBV5-1 to TRBJ2-7; D is perhaps TRBD2 (6 bases). Trimming stripped 0 bases from V and 0 bases from J, with 10 bases between. The CDR3 consists of 15 residues. The V gene's germline CDR1 is SGHRS and CDR2 YFSETQ. The CDR3: CASSLEGLSSYEQYF. DNA of the CDR3: TGCGCCAGCAGCTTGGAGGGACTGAGCTCCTACGAGCAGTACTTC.

The chain carries TRBV7-9 and TRBJ2-7; no firm D call. The CDR3 sequence is 14 residues long. Germline V gene sequence: CDR1 SEHNR, CDR2 FQNEAQ (reference sequence). The ends were cut back, 5 bases at V and 2 bases at J, with 13 bases in the middle. CDR3: CASSPTSTAYEQYF. The CDR3 DNA follows: TGTGCCAGCAGCCCTACGAGTACCGCCTACGAGCAGTACTTC.

The rearrangement uses TRBV28 and TRBJ2-2; 7 positions agree with TRBD1. V was pared by 8 bases and J by 6 bases, with 3 bases of the junction left unmatched. Germline V gene sequence: CDR1 MDHEN, CDR2 SYDVKM. This CDR3 is 12 amino acids long. CDR3 nucleotides: TGTGCCAGCGGGCAGGGGGCCGGGGAGCTGTTTTTT. Residues: CASGQGAGELFF.

The chain has TRBV29-1 and TRBJ2-2; TRBD2 aligns across 7 bases. Losses at the gene ends were 4 bases for V and 3 bases for J; bases not matched to a gene: 8. Germline CDR1 and CDR2: SQVTM and ANQGSEA. The CDR3 contains 15 residues. The CDR3 sequence: CSVGGGKGDTGELFF. The DNA of the CDR3 is TGCAGCGTTGGGGGGGGTAAGGGAGACACCGGGGAGCTGTTTTTT.

This clone was observed once. V and J are TRBV30 and TRBJ1-2; 7 positions agree with TRBD1. V lost 0 bases, J lost 4 bases, and 8 bases stayed unmatched. The CDR3 is made up of 15 amino acids. From germline, CDR1 is GTSNPN and CDR2 SVGIG (reference sequence). CDR3 coding DNA: TGTGCCTGGAGTGTATCGACAGGGTTTTCCTATGGCTACACCTTC. It encodes CAWSVSTGFSYGYTF. The full variable domain, completed using reference TRBV30 and TRBJ1-2, is SQTIHQWPATLVQPVGSPLSLECTVEGTSNPNLYWYRQAAGRGLQLLFYSVGIGQISSEVPQNLSASRPQDRQFILSSKKLLLSDSGFYLCAWSVSTGFSYGYTFGSGTRLTVV.

The chain joins TRBV19 to TRBJ2-7, with TRBD2 identical over 7 bases. Trimming took 8 bases from V and 2 from J; bases not matched to a gene: 6. The CDR3 runs 13 residues. CDR1 and CDR2 (germline): LNHDA, SQIVND (reference sequence). CDR3 loop: CASALAGAYEQYF. CDR3 nucleotides: TGTGCCAGTGCGTTGGCGGGAGCCTACGAGCAGTACTTC.

This clone turned up a few times. This CDR3 is CASSQDLKRGEQFF. For the CDR3, the DNA is TGTGCCAGCAGCCAAGATCTTAAAAGGGGGGAGCAGTTCTTC. V usage is TRBV4-2 and J usage is TRBJ2-1, with D tentatively TRBD1 (6 bases). The CDR3 extends over 14 amino acids. The germline gives CDR1 LGHNA, CDR2 YNFKEQ. V dropped 0 bases and J dropped 10 bases, with 13 bases sitting between them.

The rearrangement uses TRBV6-6 and TRBJ2-1, with TRBD2 identical over 7 bases. CDR3 size: 15 residues. V shed 6 bases, J shed 2 bases, and the junction held 7 bases outside the gene matches. Germline CDR1 is MNHNY and CDR2 is SVGAGI (reference sequence). The CDR3 DNA is TGTGCCAGCAGGTACGACGGGACTACCTACAATGAGCAGTTCTTC. Translation gives CASRYDGTTYNEQFF.

The CDR3, as DNA: TGCGCCAGCAAAAGTAGGGACACCGGCGGTTATGAGCAGTTCTTC. Translation gives CASKSRDTGGYEQFF. The V gene is TRBV10-2, the J gene TRBJ2-1, with D possibly TRBD1 on 6 matching bases. V was cut by 7 bases and J by 8 bases, with 21 bases left in between. In germline, CDR1 is WSHSY, CDR2 SAAADI. This CDR3 contains 15 residues.

The table lists this clone with a count of one. The rearrangement uses TRBV7-2 and TRBJ2-1; D perhaps matches TRBD2 (6 bases). Germline assignment: CDR1 SGHTA and CDR2 FQGNSA. The CDR3 covers 16 residues. The V end was cut by 2 bases, the J end by 2 bases, with 13 bases between. The CDR3 reads CASSLTGSRPYNEQFF. The DNA of the CDR3 is TGTGCCAGCAGCTTAACCGGGAGCCGCCCCTACAATGAGCAGTTCTTC.